The T cell receptor beta chain under discussion was sequenced for a study of regulatory T cells. Study-wide results and limits: In CD3G-deficient patients, conventional CD4+ T cells were enriched for hydrophobic CDR3 residues at positions 6 and 7.

V shed 8 bases, J shed 7 bases, and the junction held 14 bases outside the gene matches. The CDR3 covers 14 residues. CDR1 is MDHEN, CDR2 SYDVKM, per germline. Primers: 52 TRBV forward and 13 TRBJ reverse. The protocol was immunoSEQ multiplex PCR, while the TCRdb copy is restricted to in-frame clones and leaves out a portion. Of about 15,000 clones in the sample, roughly 84% were seen once. A couple of CD3G-deficient patients had more severe autoimmunity; all had some. About this clone itself: Its antigen remains unknown.

This sequence originates from a person aged 25 to 40 with CD3G deficiency. Sample: conventional CD4+ T cells sorted from blood. The J gene is TRBJ2-7, the V gene TRBV28, with 7 nucleotides matching TRBD2. This chain's CDR3 is CASGEGGRLNEQYF. The CDR3 DNA reads as TGTGCCAGCGGGGAGGGAGGCAGGTTGAATGAGCAGTACTTC.